The clone carrying this T cell receptor (beta chain) was seen many times. Measured with immunoSEQ multiplex PCR; TCRdb has only the in-frame clones, and not every one. The sample shows around 200,000 clones, approximately 79% of them seen only once. This CDR3 contains 15 residues. The V end was cut by 6 bases, the J end by 6 bases, with 18 bases between. Germline V gene lookup returns CDR1 MNHEY and CDR2 SVGEGT. This entry belongs to a study of blood T cell repertoires in COVID-19. J is TRBJ1-5 and V is TRBV6-2 or TRBV6-3, with D possibly being TRBD1 (6 bases). Input material: peripheral blood. The sequence derives from a man over 45 who had recovered from COVID-19. Here the CDR3 DNA reads TGTGCCAGCAGCCGAGATAACAGGGTCGGTCAGCCCCAGCATTTT. As protein: CASSRDNRVGQPQHF.